Detailed here is one T cell receptor beta chain. No antigen is known for it. Sequencing was performed with immunoSEQ multiplex PCR; in TCRdb, only in-frame clones are kept and a portion is missing. The sample records 70,000 or so clones, 85% to 95% being singletons. The data derive from a study of T cell clonotyping in hematopoietic cell transplantation. General study points: Without cell sorting, CD4 versus CD8 contributions remain unresolved. Recipient TCR diversity dropped after transplant; expanded clonotypes rose from day 30 to 180. Higher Inverse Simpson Index values in graft donor and pretransplant recipient predicted broader posttransplant TCR diversity. Few recipient clonotypes overlapped donors; over 95% were de novo at given depth.

The TCR sequence derives from a man aged 50 to 60 in good health. Some clones in this sample may be carry-over from other donors' samples. Sequencing was carried out using peripheral blood mononuclear cells.

The CDR3 bases are TGTGCCAGCAGCTTAAGTACAGCTCCCTACGAGCAGTACTTC. This sequence encodes CASSLSTAPYEQYF. V gene TRBV7-2 combines with J gene TRBJ2-7; D is undetermined. This CDR3 contains 14 residues. The ends were cut back, 2 bases at V and 2 bases at J, with 10 bases in the middle. CDR1 SGHTA and CDR2 FQGNSA come from the germline V gene.